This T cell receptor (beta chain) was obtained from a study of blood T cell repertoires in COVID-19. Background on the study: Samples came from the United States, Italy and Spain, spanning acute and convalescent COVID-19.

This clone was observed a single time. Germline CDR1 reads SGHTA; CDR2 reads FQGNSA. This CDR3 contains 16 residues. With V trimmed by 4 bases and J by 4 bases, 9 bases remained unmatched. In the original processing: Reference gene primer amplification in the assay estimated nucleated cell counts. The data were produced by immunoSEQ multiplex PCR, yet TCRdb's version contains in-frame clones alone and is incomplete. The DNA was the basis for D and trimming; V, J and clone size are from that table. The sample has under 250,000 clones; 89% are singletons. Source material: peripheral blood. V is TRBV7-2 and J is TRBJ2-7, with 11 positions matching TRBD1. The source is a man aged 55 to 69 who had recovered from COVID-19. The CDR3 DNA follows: TGTGCCAGCAGCTCCCCTAAGGACAGGGGGCTATACGAGCAGTACTTC. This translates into CASSSPKDRGLYEQYF.